Shown below are 2 T cell receptor beta chains from a single sample sequenced in a study of Ad26.COV2.S vaccination and SARS-CoV-2 variants (dated by TCRdb to the early 2020s). Taken with the paper, the label for treatment or condition translates to: 15 to 20 received Ad26.COV2.S at low or high dose, single or two shots; about 5 received placebo; per-sample allocation not given. For vaccine and placebo recipients, the sequenced repertoires came from samples collected on day 63 after the first injection. To prepare the library, the immunoSEQ multiplex PCR assay was applied. TCRdb stores this immuneACCESS table with in-frame sequences only. Part of the clones is absent; in the studies checked, under half of the shortfall reflects unresolved V genes, and no reason is known for the rest. The sample records under 600,000 clones, 89% of which are singletons. Together, the top ten hold 1.5% to 2% of the sample.

The sequences come from peripheral blood, collected in a trial of Ad26.COV2.S vaccine versus placebo. These receptors all stem from a person aged 18-60 years who received the Ad26.COV2.S COVID-19 vaccine or a placebo.

The chain recombines TRBV6-6 with TRBJ1-5; D is ambiguous. V lost 3 bases to trimming and J lost 4 bases, with 7 bases between them. Germline assignment: CDR1 MNHNY and CDR2 SVGAGI (reference sequence). The CDR3 length is 13 residues. The CDR3 sequence: CASSYYRNQPQHF. CDR3 DNA: TGTGCCAGCAGTTATTACAGAAATCAGCCCCAGCATTTT.

J is TRBJ1-5 and V is TRBV27; possible D gene TRBD1, 6 bases. Germline lookup yields CDR1 MNHEY and CDR2 SMNVEV (reference sequence). CDR3 length: 13 residues. Trimming stripped 2 bases from V and 6 bases from J, with 8 bases between. CDR3 loop: CASSLRGSQPQHF. The CDR3 DNA sequence: TGTGCCAGCAGTTTAAGGGGGTCTCAGCCCCAGCATTTT.